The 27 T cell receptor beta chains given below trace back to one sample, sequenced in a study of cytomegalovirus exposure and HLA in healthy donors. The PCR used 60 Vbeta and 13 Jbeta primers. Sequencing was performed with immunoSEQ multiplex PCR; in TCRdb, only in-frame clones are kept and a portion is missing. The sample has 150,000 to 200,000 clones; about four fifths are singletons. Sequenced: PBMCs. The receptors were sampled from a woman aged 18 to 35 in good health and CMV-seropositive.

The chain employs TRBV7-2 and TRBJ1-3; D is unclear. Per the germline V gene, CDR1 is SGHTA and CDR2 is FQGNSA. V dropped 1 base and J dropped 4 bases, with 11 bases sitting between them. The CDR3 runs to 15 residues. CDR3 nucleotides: TGTGCCAGCAGCTTAGATCGTGGCAGGGGAAACACCATATATTTT. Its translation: CASSLDRGRGNTIYF.

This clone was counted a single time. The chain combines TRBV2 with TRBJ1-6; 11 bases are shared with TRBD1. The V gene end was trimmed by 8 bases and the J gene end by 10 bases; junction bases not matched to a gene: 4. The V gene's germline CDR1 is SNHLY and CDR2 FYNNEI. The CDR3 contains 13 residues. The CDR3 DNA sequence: TGTGCCAGCCTGGGACAGGGGGACTCACCCCTCCACTTT. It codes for CASLGQGDSPLHF. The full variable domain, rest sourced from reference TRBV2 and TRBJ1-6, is EPEVTQTPSHQVTQMGQEVILRCVPISNHLYFYWYRQILGQKVEFLVSFYNNEISEKSEIFDDQFSVERPDGSNFTLKIRSTKLEDSAMYFCASLGQGDSPLHFGNGTRLTVT.

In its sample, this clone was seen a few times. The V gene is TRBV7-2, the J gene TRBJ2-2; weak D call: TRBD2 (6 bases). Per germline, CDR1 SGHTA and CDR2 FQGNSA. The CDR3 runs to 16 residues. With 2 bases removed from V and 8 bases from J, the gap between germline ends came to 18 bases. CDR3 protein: CASSLRGGSSPGELFF. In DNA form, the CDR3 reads TGTGCCAGCAGCTTACGTGGGGGGTCGTCACCGGGGGAGCTGTTTTTT. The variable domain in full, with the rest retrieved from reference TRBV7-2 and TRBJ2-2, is GAGVSQSPSNKVTEKGKDVELRCDPISGHTALYWYRQSLGQGLEFLIYFQGNSAPDKSGLPSDRFSAERTGGSVSTLTIQRTQQEDSAVYLCASSLRGGSSPGELFFGEGSRLTVL.

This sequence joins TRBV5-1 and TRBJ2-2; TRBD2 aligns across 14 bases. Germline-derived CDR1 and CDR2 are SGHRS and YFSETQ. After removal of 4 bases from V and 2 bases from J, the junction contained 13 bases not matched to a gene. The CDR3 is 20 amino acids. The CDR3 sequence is CASSRARRTSGGLNTGELFF. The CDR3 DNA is TGCGCCAGCAGCAGAGCAAGGCGGACTAGCGGGGGGCTTAACACCGGGGAGCTGTTTTTT.

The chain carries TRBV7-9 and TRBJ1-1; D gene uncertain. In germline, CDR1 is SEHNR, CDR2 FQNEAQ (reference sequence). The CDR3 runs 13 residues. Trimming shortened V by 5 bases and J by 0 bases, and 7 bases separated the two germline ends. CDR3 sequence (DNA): TGTGCCAGCAGCACCCAGGTGAACACTGAAGCTTTCTTT. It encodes CASSTQVNTEAFF. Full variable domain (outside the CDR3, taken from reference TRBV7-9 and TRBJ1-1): DTGVSQNPRHKITKRGQNVTFRCDPISEHNRLYWYRQTLGQGPEFLTYFQNEAQLEKSRLLSDRFSAERPKGSFSTLEIQRTEQGDSAMYLCASSTQVNTEAFFGQGTRLTVV.

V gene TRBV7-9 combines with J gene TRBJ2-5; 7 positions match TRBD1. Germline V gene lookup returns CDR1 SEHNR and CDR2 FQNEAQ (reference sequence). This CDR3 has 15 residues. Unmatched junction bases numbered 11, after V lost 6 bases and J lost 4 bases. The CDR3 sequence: CASRSDRSRGETQYF. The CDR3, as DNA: TGTGCCAGCAGATCGGACAGGAGCCGGGGAGAGACCCAGTACTTC.

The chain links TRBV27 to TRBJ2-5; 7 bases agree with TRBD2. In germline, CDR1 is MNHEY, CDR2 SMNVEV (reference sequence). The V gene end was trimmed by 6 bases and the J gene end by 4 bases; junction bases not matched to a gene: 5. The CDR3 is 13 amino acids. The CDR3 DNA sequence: TGTGCCAGCAGCCGGGGGGTCCGAGAGACCCAGTACTTC. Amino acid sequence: CASSRGVRETQYF.

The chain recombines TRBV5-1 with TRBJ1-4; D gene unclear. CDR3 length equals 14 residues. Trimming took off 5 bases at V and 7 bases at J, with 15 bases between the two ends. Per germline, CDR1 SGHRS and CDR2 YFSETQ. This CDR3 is CASSVTGMGEKLFF. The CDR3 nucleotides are TGCGCCAGCAGTGTTACGGGGATGGGTGAAAAACTGTTTTTT. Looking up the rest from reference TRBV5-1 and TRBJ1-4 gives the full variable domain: KAGVTQTPRYLIKTRGQQVTLSCSPISGHRSVSWYQQTPGQGLQFLFEYFSETQRNKGNFPGRFSGRQFSNSRSEMNVSTLELGDSALYLCASSVTGMGEKLFFGSGTQLSVL.

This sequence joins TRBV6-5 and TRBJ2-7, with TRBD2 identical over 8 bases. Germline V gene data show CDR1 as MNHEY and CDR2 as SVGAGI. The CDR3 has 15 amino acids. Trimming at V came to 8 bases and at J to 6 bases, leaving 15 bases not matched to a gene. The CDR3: CASRGPGGGFREQYF. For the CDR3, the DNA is TGTGCCAGCCGCGGCCCGGGAGGGGGTTTCCGCGAGCAGTACTTC.

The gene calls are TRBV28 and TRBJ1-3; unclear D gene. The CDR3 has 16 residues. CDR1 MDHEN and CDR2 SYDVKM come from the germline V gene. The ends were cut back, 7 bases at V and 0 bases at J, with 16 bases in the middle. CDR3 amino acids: CASTPVFRSSGNTIYF. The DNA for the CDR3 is TGTGCCAGCACCCCTGTTTTTAGGAGCTCTGGAAACACCATATATTTT.

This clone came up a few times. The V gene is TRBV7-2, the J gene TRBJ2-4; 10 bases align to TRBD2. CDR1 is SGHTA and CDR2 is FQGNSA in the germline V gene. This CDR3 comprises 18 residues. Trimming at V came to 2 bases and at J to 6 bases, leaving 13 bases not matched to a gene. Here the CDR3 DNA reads TGTGCCAGCAGCTTAAGGTCGGCTAGCGGGGGCCGGGGAAACATTCAGTACTTC. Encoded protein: CASSLRSASGGRGNIQYF.

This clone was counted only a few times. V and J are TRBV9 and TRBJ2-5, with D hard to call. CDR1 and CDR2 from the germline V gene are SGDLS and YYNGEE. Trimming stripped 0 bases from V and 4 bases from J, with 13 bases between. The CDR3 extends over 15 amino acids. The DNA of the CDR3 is TGTGCCAGCAGCGTAGGTGGTAGCTCGGGAGAGACCCAGTACTTC. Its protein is CASSVGGSSGETQYF.

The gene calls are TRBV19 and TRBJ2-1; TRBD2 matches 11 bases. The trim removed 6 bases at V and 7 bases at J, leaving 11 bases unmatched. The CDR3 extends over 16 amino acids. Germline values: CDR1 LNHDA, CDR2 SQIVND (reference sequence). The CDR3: CASSRGLAAYGNEQFF. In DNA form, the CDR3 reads TGTGCCAGTAGCAGGGGACTAGCGGCTTATGGGAATGAGCAGTTCTTC.

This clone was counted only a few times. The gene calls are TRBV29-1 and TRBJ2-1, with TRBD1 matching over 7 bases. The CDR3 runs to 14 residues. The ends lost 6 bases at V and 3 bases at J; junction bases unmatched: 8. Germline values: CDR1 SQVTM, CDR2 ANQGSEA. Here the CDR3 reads CSVTPGQSYNEQFF. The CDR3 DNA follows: TGCAGCGTGACGCCGGGACAGAGCTACAATGAGCAGTTCTTC.

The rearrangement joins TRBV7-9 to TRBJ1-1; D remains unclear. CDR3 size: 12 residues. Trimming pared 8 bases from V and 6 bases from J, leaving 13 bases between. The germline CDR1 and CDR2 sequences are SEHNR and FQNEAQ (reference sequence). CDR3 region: CASARGSPEAFF. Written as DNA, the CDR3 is TGTGCCAGCGCCAGAGGAAGTCCTGAAGCTTTCTTT.

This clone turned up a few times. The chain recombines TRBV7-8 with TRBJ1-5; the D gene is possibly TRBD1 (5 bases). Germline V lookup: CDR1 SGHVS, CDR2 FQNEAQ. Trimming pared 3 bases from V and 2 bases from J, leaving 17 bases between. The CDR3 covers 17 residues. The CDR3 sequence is CASSFAGSGEGNQPQHF. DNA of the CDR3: TGTGCCAGCAGCTTTGCAGGGTCGGGAGAGGGCAATCAGCCCCAGCATTTT.

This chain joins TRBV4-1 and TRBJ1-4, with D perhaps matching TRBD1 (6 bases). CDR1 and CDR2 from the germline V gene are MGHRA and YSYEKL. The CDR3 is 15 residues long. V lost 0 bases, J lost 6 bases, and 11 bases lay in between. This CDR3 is CASSQDRGGDEKLFF. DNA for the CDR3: TGCGCCAGCAGCCAAGATAGGGGGGGCGATGAAAAACTGTTTTTT.

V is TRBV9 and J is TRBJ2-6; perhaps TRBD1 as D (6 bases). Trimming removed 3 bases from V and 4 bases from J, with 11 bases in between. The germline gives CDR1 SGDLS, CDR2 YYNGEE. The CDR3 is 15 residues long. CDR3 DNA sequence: TGTGCCAGCAGCGCCGGGACACGGGGGGCCAACGTCCTGACTTTC. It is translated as CASSAGTRGANVLTF.

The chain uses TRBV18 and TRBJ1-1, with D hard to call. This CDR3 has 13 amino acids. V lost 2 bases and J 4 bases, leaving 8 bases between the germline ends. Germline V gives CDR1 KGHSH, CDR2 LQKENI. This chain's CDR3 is CASSPNGVTEAFF. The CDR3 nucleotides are TGTGCCAGCTCACCAAACGGAGTCACTGAAGCTTTCTTT. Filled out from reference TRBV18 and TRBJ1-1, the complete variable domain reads NAGVMQNPRHLVRRRGQEARLRCSPMKGHSHVYWYRQLPEEGLKFMVYLQKENIIDESGMPKERFSAEFPKEGPSILRIQQVVRGDSAAYFCASSPNGVTEAFFGQGTRLTVV.

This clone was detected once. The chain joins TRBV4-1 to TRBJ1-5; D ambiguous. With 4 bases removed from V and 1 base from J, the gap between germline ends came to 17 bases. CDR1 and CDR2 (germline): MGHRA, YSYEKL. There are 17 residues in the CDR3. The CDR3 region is CASSPFPPEGSNQPQHF. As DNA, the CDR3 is TGCGCCAGCAGCCCATTCCCCCCGGAGGGCAGCAATCAGCCCCAGCATTTT.

The CDR3 spells CASVPRQVSRGVVNEKLFF. In DNA form, the CDR3 reads TGTGCCAGTGTGCCCCGGCAAGTTTCTCGCGGGGTAGTAAATGAAAAACTGTTTTTT. The chain is built from TRBV27 and TRBJ1-4; D not certain. Germline V gene data show CDR1 as MNHEY and CDR2 as SMNVEV (reference sequence). Trimming removed 9 bases at V and 5 bases at J, with 31 bases between. The CDR3 runs to 19 residues.

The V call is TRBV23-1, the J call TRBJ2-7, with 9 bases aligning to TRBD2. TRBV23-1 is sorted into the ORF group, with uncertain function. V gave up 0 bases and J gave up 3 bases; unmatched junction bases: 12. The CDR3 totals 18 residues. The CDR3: CASSQSPRRGGLDYEQYF. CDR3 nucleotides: TGCGCCAGCAGTCAATCGCCCCGGCGGGGGGGGCTCGACTACGAGCAGTACTTC.

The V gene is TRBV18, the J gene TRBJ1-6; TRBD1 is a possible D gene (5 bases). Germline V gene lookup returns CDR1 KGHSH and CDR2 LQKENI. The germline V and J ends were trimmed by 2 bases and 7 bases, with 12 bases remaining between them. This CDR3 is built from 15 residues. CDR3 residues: CASSPESAGNSPLHF. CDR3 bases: TGTGCCAGCTCACCAGAGTCAGCAGGGAATTCACCCCTCCACTTT.

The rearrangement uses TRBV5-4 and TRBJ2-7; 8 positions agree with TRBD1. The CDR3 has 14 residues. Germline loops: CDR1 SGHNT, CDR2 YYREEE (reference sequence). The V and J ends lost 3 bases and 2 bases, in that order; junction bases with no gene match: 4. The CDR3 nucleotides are TGTGCCAGCAGCTCCGGACAGGGCCCCTACGAGCAGTACTTC. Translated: CASSSGQGPYEQYF.

The CDR3: CAISDPDRVRSGNTIYF. CDR3 DNA: TGTGCCATCAGTGATCCCGACAGGGTCAGATCTGGAAACACCATATATTTT. The rearrangement links TRBV10-3 to TRBJ1-3; 7 positions match TRBD1. CDR1 is ENHRY and CDR2 is SYGVKD in the germline V gene. This CDR3 spans 17 amino acids. Trimming at V came to 3 bases and at J to 1 base, leaving 9 bases not matched to a gene.

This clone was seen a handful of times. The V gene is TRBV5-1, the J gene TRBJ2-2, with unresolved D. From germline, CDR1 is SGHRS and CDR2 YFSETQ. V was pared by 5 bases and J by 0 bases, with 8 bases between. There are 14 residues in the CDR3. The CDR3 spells CASSARSNTGELFF. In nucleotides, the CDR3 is TGCGCCAGCAGTGCGCGATCGAACACCGGGGAGCTGTTTTTT.

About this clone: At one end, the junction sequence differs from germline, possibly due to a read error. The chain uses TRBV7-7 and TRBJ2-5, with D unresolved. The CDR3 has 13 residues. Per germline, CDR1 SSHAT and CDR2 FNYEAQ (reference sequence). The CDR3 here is CASSFNSQETQYF. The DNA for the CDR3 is TGTGCTAGCAGCTTTAACAGTCAAGAGACCCAGTACTTC.